This T cell receptor (beta chain) was documented in a study of graft-versus-host responses after intestinal transplantation. Study-wide results and caveats: Detected in recipient marrow were GvH clones, some of which were first observed in ileum or blood.

This table comes from immunoSEQ multiplex PCR, and its TCRdb copy is limited to in-frame clones, with some not included. The data show approximately 15,000 clones, about 60% seen once. Graft tissue was processed to release intraepithelial and lamina propria lymphocytes. With regard to this clone: As yet, its antigen is unknown.

Germline V gene sequence: CDR1 SNHLY, CDR2 FYNNEI. Trimming took 3 bases from V and 8 from J; bases not matched to a gene: 6. This CDR3 has 13 residues. This chain joins TRBV2 and TRBJ1-2; 7 bases match TRBD1. The sequence was obtained from a human patient who received an intestinal transplant, so some T cells may come from the graft donor. Source: ileum tissue, taken 524 days after transplant. Here the CDR3 DNA reads TGTGCCAGCAGTGAGACAGGGCTTTACGGCTACACCTTC. This encodes CASSETGLYGYTF.